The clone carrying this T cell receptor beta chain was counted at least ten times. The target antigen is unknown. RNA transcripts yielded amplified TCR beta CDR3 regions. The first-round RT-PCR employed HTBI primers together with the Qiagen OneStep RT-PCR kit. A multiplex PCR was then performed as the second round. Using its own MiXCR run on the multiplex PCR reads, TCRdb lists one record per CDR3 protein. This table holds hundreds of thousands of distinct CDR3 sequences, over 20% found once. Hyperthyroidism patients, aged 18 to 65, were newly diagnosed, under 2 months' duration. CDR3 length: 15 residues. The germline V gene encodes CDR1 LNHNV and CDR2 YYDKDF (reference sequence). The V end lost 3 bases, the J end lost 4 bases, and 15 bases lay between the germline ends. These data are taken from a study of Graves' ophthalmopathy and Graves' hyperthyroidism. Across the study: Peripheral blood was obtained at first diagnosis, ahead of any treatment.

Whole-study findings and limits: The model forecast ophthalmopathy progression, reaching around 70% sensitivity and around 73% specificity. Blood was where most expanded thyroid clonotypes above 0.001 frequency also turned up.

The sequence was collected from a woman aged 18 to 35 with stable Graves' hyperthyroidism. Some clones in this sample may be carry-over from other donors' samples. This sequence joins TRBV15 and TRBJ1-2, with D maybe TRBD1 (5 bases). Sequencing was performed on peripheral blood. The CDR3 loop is CATSRTGTDIYGYTF. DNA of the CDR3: TGTGCCACCAGCAGGACCGGGACGGACATCTATGGCTACACCTTC.